This T cell receptor beta chain stems from a study of blood T cells in healthy people across ages. The authors ran a second PCR of roughly 6 to 11 cycles using a sample-barcoded 5' primer and a J-beta primer mix. In TCRdb, the 5' RACE reads were re-called with MiXCR into one record per CDR3 protein. Among approximately 690,000 distinct CDR3 sequences, about 54% were seen once, and the ten largest hold approximately 37%. Germline lookup yields CDR1 SGHAT and CDR2 FQNNGV. V was pared by 0 bases and J by 3 bases, with 5 bases of the junction left unmatched. The CDR3 has 15 amino acids. This receptor was taken from a man aged 55 to 70 in good health. The chain has TRBV11-2 and TRBJ2-7; 7 bases agree with TRBD1. The sample taken for sequencing was blood. The chain's CDR3 is CASSLDIQGNYEQYF. For the CDR3, the DNA is TGTGCCAGCAGCTTAGATATACAGGGGAACTACGAGCAGTACTTC. Together with reference TRBV11-2 and TRBJ2-7, the CDR3 gives the full variable domain: EAGVAQSPRYKIIEKRQSVAFWCNPISGHATLYWYQQILGQGPKLLIQFQNNGVVDDSQLPKDRFSAERLKGVDSTLKIQPAKLEDSAVYLCASSLDIQGNYEQYFGPGTRLTVT.